This T cell receptor (beta chain) was sequenced for a study of blood T cell repertoires in COVID-19. The CDR3 sequence is 12 residues long. Trimming stripped 5 bases from V and 8 bases from J, with 7 bases between. CDR1 PRHDT and CDR2 FYEKMQ come from the germline V gene (reference sequence). Only in-frame clones appear in the TCRdb table, and some are missing; sequencing was by immunoSEQ multiplex PCR. The table includes 330,000 or so clones, more than 85% detected once. The TCR sequence derives from a woman in her twenties or thirties who had recovered from COVID-19. The chain uses TRBV13 and TRBJ1-6, with no clear D. The sample was PBMCs or T cells enriched from blood (not recorded which). CDR3 sequence reads: CASSLSDSPLHF. The CDR3 coding sequence is TGTGCCAGCAGCCTCTCAGATTCACCCCTCCACTTT.